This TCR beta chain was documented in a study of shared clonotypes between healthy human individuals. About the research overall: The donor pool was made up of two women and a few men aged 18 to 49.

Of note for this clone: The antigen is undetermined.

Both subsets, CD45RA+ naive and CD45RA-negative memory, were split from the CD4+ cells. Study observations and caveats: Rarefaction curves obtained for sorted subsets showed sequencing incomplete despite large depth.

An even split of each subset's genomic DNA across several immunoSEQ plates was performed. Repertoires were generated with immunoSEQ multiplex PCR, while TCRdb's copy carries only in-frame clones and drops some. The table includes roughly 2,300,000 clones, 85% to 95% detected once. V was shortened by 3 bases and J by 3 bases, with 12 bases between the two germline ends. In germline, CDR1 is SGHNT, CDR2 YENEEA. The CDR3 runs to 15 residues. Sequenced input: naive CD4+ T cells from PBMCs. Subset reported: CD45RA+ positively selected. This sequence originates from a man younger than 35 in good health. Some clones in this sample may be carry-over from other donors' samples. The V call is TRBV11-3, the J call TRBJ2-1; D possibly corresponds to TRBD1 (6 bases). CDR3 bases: TGTGCCAGCAGCTTTGGACAGAGAAACTACAATGAGCAGTTCTTC. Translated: CASSFGQRNYNEQFF.